This passage covers 21 T cell receptor beta chains from one sample sequenced in a study of blood T cell repertoires in COVID-19. Assay used: immunoSEQ multiplex PCR; TCRdb lists only in-frame clones, some missing. The sample lists around 200,000 clones, roughly 87% occurring once. The sequenced sample was peripheral blood. These receptors were taken from a man aged 35-49 years with active or convalescent COVID-19.

This sequence joins TRBV7-2 and TRBJ2-1; 9 nucleotides match TRBD2. Germline loops: CDR1 SGHTA, CDR2 FQGNSA. This CDR3 region has 14 residues. Losses at the gene ends were 6 bases for V and 6 bases for J; bases not matched to a gene: 6. CDR3 sequence: CASRRSGSVNEQFF. The CDR3 DNA reads TGTGCCAGCAGGCGTAGCGGGAGTGTCAATGAGCAGTTCTTC.

This clone was seen a few times. Additional DNA sequences in this sample encode the identical CDR3. This chain links TRBV5-1 with TRBJ2-7; TRBD1 matches 7 bases. Germline-derived CDR1 and CDR2 are SGHRS and YFSETQ. The ends lost 3 bases at V and 2 bases at J; junction bases unmatched: 5. CDR3 size: 14 residues. The CDR3 spells CASSSPGTAYEQYF. CDR3 DNA: TGCGCCAGCAGCTCCCCCGGGACAGCCTACGAGCAGTACTTC.

The CDR3 loop reads CASSLVSGDEQPQHF. CDR3 DNA sequence: TGTGCCAGCAGCTTAGTATCCGGGGATGAGCAGCCCCAGCATTTT. The chain combines TRBV7-8 with TRBJ1-5; no clear D. Trimming stripped 1 base from V and 7 bases from J, with 14 bases between. The CDR3 is 15 amino acids. Germline values: CDR1 SGHVS, CDR2 FQNEAQ.

This sequence joins TRBV4-1 and TRBJ1-2; the D gene is possibly TRBD1 (5 bases). Looked up from germline, CDR1 is MGHRA and CDR2 is YSYEKL. The length of the CDR3 is 17 residues. V was pared by 1 base and J by 1 base, with 16 bases between. The CDR3 DNA sequence: TGCGCCAGCAGCCAAGTTGTGACAGACCTACTTAACTATGGCTACACCTTC. It is translated as CASSQVVTDLLNYGYTF.

This clone has a single count. V is TRBV5-4 and J is TRBJ2-1; 10 nucleotides line up with TRBD2. The CDR3 runs 14 residues. Germline V gene data show CDR1 as SGHNT and CDR2 as YYREEE (reference sequence). After removal of 5 bases from V and 8 bases from J, the junction contained 7 bases not matched to a gene. The CDR3 DNA reads TGTGCCAGCAGTACTAGCGGGGTGTCCCATGAGCAGTTCTTC. It yields the protein CASSTSGVSHEQFF.

The gene calls are TRBV6-5 and TRBJ1-1; a possible D gene is TRBD1 (5 bases). Between the trimmed V and J ends, which lost 6 bases and 4 bases, there was a span of 12 bases. The CDR3 spans 13 residues. Looked up from germline, CDR1 is MNHEY and CDR2 is SVGAGI. The CDR3 sequence is CASRLHGGTEAFF. The CDR3 region has the DNA TGTGCCAGCAGGCTCCACGGGGGCACTGAAGCTTTCTTT.

V and J are TRBV6-6 and TRBJ1-2; D might be TRBD1 (6 bases). Germline V gene sequence: CDR1 MNHNY, CDR2 SVGAGI (reference sequence). CDR3 length equals 13 residues. Trimming stripped 7 bases from V and 2 bases from J, with 11 bases between. The CDR3 DNA reads as TGTGCCAGCACCCAAGGACAGAACTATGGCTACACCTTC. Residues: CASTQGQNYGYTF.

This chain links TRBV28 with TRBJ2-7; 7 nucleotides agree with TRBD1. Trimming took 8 bases from V and 2 from J; bases not matched to a gene: 3. From germline, CDR1 is MDHEN and CDR2 SYDVKM. This CDR3 is 12 amino acids long. The CDR3 nucleotides are TGTGCCAGCCACAGGGGACCCTACGAGCAGTACTTC. Translated: CASHRGPYEQYF.

The chain couples TRBV2 to TRBJ2-3, with D unclear. In germline, CDR1 is SNHLY, CDR2 FYNNEI. The CDR3 spans 11 residues. V shed 6 bases and J shed 4 bases, with 5 bases lying between them. DNA for the CDR3: TGTGCCAGCAGGCTAGCAGATACGCAGTATTTT. Translated: CASRLADTQYF.

V is TRBV5-1 and J is TRBJ1-1; 10 nucleotides align to TRBD1. There are 14 residues in the CDR3. Germline CDR1 and CDR2: SGHRS and YFSETQ. Trimming cost V 0 bases and J 7 bases; bases outside gene matches: 3. In nucleotides, the CDR3 is TGCGCCAGCAGCTTGGGGGACAGGGGAATTGAAGCTTTCTTT. It translates to CASSLGDRGIEAFF. Filled out from reference TRBV5-1 and TRBJ1-1, the complete variable domain reads KAGVTQTPRYLIKTRGQQVTLSCSPISGHRSVSWYQQTPGQGLQFLFEYFSETQRNKGNFPGRFSGRQFSNSRSEMNVSTLELGDSALYLCASSLGDRGIEAFFGQGTRLTVV.

The chain combines TRBV5-1 with TRBJ2-3; 12 nucleotides agree with TRBD2. The V segment lost 9 bases and the J segment 4 bases; nucleotides outside the gene matches: 9. Germline CDR1 SGHRS, CDR2 YFSETQ. The CDR3 loop spans 15 amino acids. CDR3 protein: CATTPLAGGADTQYF. CDR3 sequence (DNA): TGCGCCACCACCCCCCTAGCGGGGGGGGCAGATACGCAGTATTTT.

The chain has TRBV19 and TRBJ2-2; possibly TRBD2 for D (6 bases). CDR3 length: 15 residues. The V and J ends lost 6 bases and 0 bases respectively, with 11 bases between them. The germline CDR1 and CDR2 sequences are LNHDA and SQIVND (reference sequence). The CDR3 region has the DNA TGTGCCAGTAGGCCTAGCGTAACGAACACCGGGGAGCTGTTTTTT. Translation gives CASRPSVTNTGELFF.

The rearrangement uses TRBV6-5 and TRBJ2-7; possible D gene TRBD1, 6 bases. CDR1 is MNHEY, CDR2 SVGAGI, per germline. The CDR3 is 15 amino acids. Trimming left V 6 bases short and J 0 bases short, with 15 bases between. The chain's CDR3 is CASSNRQASSYEQYF. CDR3 nucleotide sequence: TGTGCCAGCAGCAACCGACAGGCTAGCTCCTACGAGCAGTACTTC.

The V and J genes are TRBV11-2 and TRBJ2-5; TRBD2 agrees at 7 bases. CDR1 is SGHAT and CDR2 is FQNNGV in the germline V gene. This CDR3 contains 13 residues. Trimming removed 1 base from V and 5 bases from J; junction bases left unmatched: 1. The CDR3 is CASSLGEGETQYF. In DNA, the CDR3 is TGTGCCAGCAGCTTAGGGGAGGGGGAGACCCAGTACTTC.

This clone came up once. The gene calls are TRBV5-1 and TRBJ2-3; TRBD2 is a possible D gene (6 bases). Trimming removed 0 bases at V and 0 bases at J, with 11 bases between. The CDR3 extends over 16 amino acids. Germline values: CDR1 SGHRS, CDR2 YFSETQ. CDR3 region: CASSLALAASTDTQYF. As DNA, the CDR3 is TGCGCCAGCAGCTTGGCATTAGCGGCTAGCACAGATACGCAGTATTTT.

The V gene is TRBV6-6, the J gene TRBJ1-1, with D possibly TRBD1 on 6 matching bases. CDR1 is MNHNY, CDR2 SVGAGI, per germline (reference sequence). CDR3 size: 16 residues. The V gene lost 2 bases and the J gene lost 5 bases, with 18 bases spanning the gap. For the CDR3, the DNA is TGTGCCAGCAGTTACCGGGGCGAGGGGGATCTTACTGAAGCTTTCTTT. It specifies CASSYRGEGDLTEAFF.

Here the CDR3 reads CASSGGGFLYSPLHF. The DNA of the CDR3 is TGTGCCAGCAGTGGGGGGGGGTTCCTATATTCACCCCTCCACTTT. This sequence joins TRBV2 and TRBJ1-6, with D possibly matching TRBD1 (5 bases). Germline loops: CDR1 SNHLY, CDR2 FYNNEI. The ends were cut back, 4 bases at V and 8 bases at J, with 15 bases in the middle. The CDR3 has 15 residues.

The chain recombines TRBV11-3 with TRBJ2-7, with TRBD1 identical over 10 bases. The CDR3 spans 14 residues. With 3 bases clipped from V and 5 bases from J, the junction kept 4 bases outside the gene matches. Germline V lookup: CDR1 SGHNT, CDR2 YENEEA. This CDR3 reads CASSFGTGEHEQYF. DNA of the CDR3: TGTGCCAGCAGCTTCGGGACAGGGGAACACGAGCAGTACTTC.

The V and J genes are TRBV6-5 and TRBJ1-5; D is perhaps TRBD1 (5 bases). CDR3 length: 13 residues. Germline lookup yields CDR1 MNHEY and CDR2 SVGAGI. Trimming removed 2 bases at V and 5 bases at J, with 7 bases between. The CDR3 region is CASSYDRDQPQHF. CDR3 nucleotide sequence: TGTGCCAGCAGTTACGACAGAGATCAGCCCCAGCATTTT.

The chain carries TRBV6-5 and TRBJ2-5, with TRBD2 identical over 8 bases. This CDR3 region has 13 residues. Germline V gene sequence: CDR1 MNHEY, CDR2 SVGAGI. With V trimmed by 6 bases and J by 6 bases, 6 bases remained unmatched. CDR3 residues: CASRREATQTQYF. The DNA for the CDR3 is TGTGCCAGCAGGCGGGAGGCCACGCAGACCCAGTACTTC.

The chain uses TRBV20-1 and TRBJ2-1; 8 bases align to TRBD1. CDR1 and CDR2 (germline): DFQATT, SNEGSKA (reference sequence). Trimming removed 5 bases from V and 2 bases from J; junction bases left unmatched: 11. The CDR3 contains 16 residues. The CDR3 coding sequence is TGCAGTGCTGGTGACAGGGGCCGTACTACCTACAATGAGCAGTTCTTC. Protein sequence: CSAGDRGRTTYNEQFF.